This T cell receptor (beta chain) was found in a study of T cell responses to AZD1222 COVID-19 vaccine. This clone has only one observation. Its antigen is unidentified. Study-wide results and limits: Clonal diversity was possibly underestimated, and the donors were mostly white British, with more females. Increased Spike-specific TCR breadth and depth were observed after two AZD1222 doses. Variant regions that are unmutated are reportedly the target of nearly half of spike-specific TCRs.

Sequencing was performed with immunoSEQ multiplex PCR; in TCRdb, only in-frame clones are kept and a portion is missing. The sample gives 100,000 to 130,000 clones, about 90% of which show up once; roughly 4.3% is in the top ten. The clonotype originates from an adult in good health. The sequencing here drew on peripheral blood, taken on day 0 of AZD1222 vaccination.

CDR3 sequence (DNA): TGTGCCACCAGTGATTTGCCCAGGGGGCTTATCATGAACACTGAAGCTTTCTTT. Its protein is CATSDLPRGLIMNTEAFF. The J gene is TRBJ1-1, the V gene TRBV24-1; TRBD1 aligns across 8 bases. The CDR3 is 18 amino acids. Germline V gives CDR1 KGHDR, CDR2 SFDVKD. V shed 0 bases and J 0 bases; nucleotides not matched to a gene: 8.